This passage covers 3 T cell receptor beta chains from one sample sequenced in a study of T-cell reconstitution after alpha-beta-depleted transplantation in children. TCRbeta library construction was performed incorporating unique molecular identifiers. One entry per CDR3 protein results from TCRdb running MiXCR on the PCR reads. The sample includes hundreds of thousands of distinct CDR3 sequences, approximately 16% of them seen just once. The sequencing here drew on PBMCs from the stem cell graft donor, taken from the stem cell graft. The source of these receptors is a human donor who donated a stem cell graft to a child with acute myeloid leukemia.

The chain carries TRBV2 and TRBJ2-7; D perhaps matches TRBD1 (6 bases). The CDR3 covers 13 residues. V was trimmed by 7 bases and J by 3 bases, leaving 13 bases between them. Germline CDR1 SNHLY, CDR2 FYNNEI. In nucleotides, the CDR3 is TGTGCCAGCACCTTGGACAGCTACTACGAGCAGTACGTC. This codes for CASTLDSYYEQYV.

This clonotype was picked up many times. This rearrangement joins TRBV29-1 to TRBJ2-1, with 9 bases aligning to TRBD2. With V trimmed by 2 bases and J by 6 bases, 2 bases remained unmatched. Germline V gene data show CDR1 as SQVTM and CDR2 as ANQGSEA. This CDR3 spans 13 amino acids. In DNA form, the CDR3 reads TGCAGCGTTGAACATAGCGGGAGCAATGAGCAGTTCTTC. Protein sequence: CSVEHSGSNEQFF.

This clonotype was counted only a few times. The rearrangement links TRBV4-3 to TRBJ2-1, with unresolved D. The CDR3 is 17 amino acids. Germline assignment: CDR1 LGHNA and CDR2 YSLEER. V was trimmed by 1 base and J by 0 bases, leaving 13 bases between them. The CDR3 coding sequence is TGCGCCAGCAGCCAAGGGCCCGTCTCTAGCTCCTACAATGAGCAGTTCTTC. Amino acids: CASSQGPVSSSYNEQFF.